These 26 T cell receptor beta chains were all obtained from the same sample, sequenced in a study of shared clonotypes between healthy human individuals. Only in-frame clones appear in the TCRdb table, and some are missing; sequencing was by immunoSEQ multiplex PCR. In the table there are roughly 2.1 million clones, about 93% of which are singletons. Terminally differentiated effector memory CD45RA+ cells were excluded by CCR7 positive selection of CD45RO-negative cells. Sequenced input: naive CD8+ T cells from PBMCs. These receptor sequences come from a man younger than 35 in good health. Some clones in this sample may be carry-over from other donors' samples.

The chain carries TRBV28 and TRBJ1-1; D is possibly TRBD1 (5 bases). The CDR3 sequence is 13 residues long. Germline CDR1 MDHEN, CDR2 SYDVKM. Deletions cut 6 bases from V and 8 bases from J, with 16 bases between. The chain's CDR3 is CASSQGPLTEAFF. The CDR3 DNA reads as TGTGCCAGCAGCCAGGGACCGTTAACAGAAGCTTTCTTT.

This chain links TRBV13 with TRBJ1-1; D call uncertain. The CDR3 is 13 residues long. Trimming left V 4 bases short and J 5 bases short, with 11 bases between. The germline V gene encodes CDR1 PRHDT and CDR2 FYEKMQ (reference sequence). Written as DNA, the CDR3 is TGTGCCAGCAGCTCCTACGGGGTGACTGAAGCTTTCTTT. Translating it yields CASSSYGVTEAFF.

This clone was detected once. V usage is TRBV7-3 and J usage is TRBJ2-3, with 7 bases matching TRBD2. Germline loops: CDR1 SGHTA, CDR2 FQGTGA. V lost 5 bases to trimming and J lost 4 bases; unmatched junction nucleotides: 18. The CDR3 is 18 residues long. CDR3: CASSLTKAAGASPDTQYF. CDR3 DNA: TGTGCCAGCAGCCTCACGAAGGCCGCGGGAGCAAGCCCAGATACGCAGTATTTT.

Regarding this clone: Different DNA sequences within this sample yield the same CDR3. The rearrangement joins TRBV27 to TRBJ2-7, with 8 positions matching TRBD1. V was clipped by 3 bases and J by 2 bases; unmatched bases: 3. The CDR3 covers 14 residues. CDR1 and CDR2 (germline): MNHEY, SMNVEV (reference sequence). The CDR3 DNA is TGTGCCAGCAGTTTCGGGACAGGCACCTACGAGCAGTACTTC. Translated, it gives CASSFGTGTYEQYF.

Concerning this clone: Distinct nucleotide sequences in the sample also encode this CDR3. The chain links TRBV14 to TRBJ2-7; D ambiguous. V shed 3 bases and J shed 1 base, with 4 bases lying between them. CDR1 and CDR2 from the germline V gene are SGHDN and FVKESK. The CDR3 extends over 12 amino acids. The CDR3 is CASSHRSYEQYF. The CDR3 DNA is TGTGCCAGCAGCCATCGGTCCTACGAGCAGTACTTC.

The chain is built from TRBV25-1 and TRBJ2-1; D ambiguous. The CDR3 covers 15 residues. The germline gives CDR1 MGHDK, CDR2 SYGVNS. With 4 bases removed from V and 2 bases from J, the gap between germline ends came to 12 bases. CDR3 sequence: CASSACWRPYNEQFF. Here the CDR3 DNA reads TGTGCCAGCAGTGCCTGCTGGCGGCCCTACAATGAGCAGTTCTTC.

This chain connects TRBV7-9 to TRBJ1-5; 8 positions agree with TRBD1. V lost 3 bases to trimming and J lost 6 bases; unmatched junction nucleotides: 10. The germline V gene has CDR1 SEHNR and CDR2 FQNEAQ (reference sequence). The CDR3 has 16 residues. In DNA, the CDR3 is TGTGCCAGCAGCTTGTGGACAGGGAAGGATATTCAGCCCCAGCATTTT. Amino acid sequence: CASSLWTGKDIQPQHF.

The CDR3 DNA reads TGTGCCAGCTCACCAACGGGACAGAAAGCAGTAACAACTAATGAAAAACTGTTTTTT. Its protein product is CASSPTGQKAVTTNEKLFF. The chain joins TRBV18 to TRBJ1-4, with 7 bases fitting TRBD1. V was pared by 2 bases and J by 0 bases, with 12 bases of the junction left unmatched. CDR1 is KGHSH and CDR2 is LQKENI in the germline V gene. The CDR3 consists of 19 residues.

This clone has more than one count but fewer than ten. The chain carries TRBV19 and TRBJ1-5, with D tentatively TRBD1 (5 bases). V was clipped by 11 bases and J by 5 bases, with 16 bases between them. The CDR3 runs 13 residues. Looked up from germline, CDR1 is LNHDA and CDR2 is SQIVND (reference sequence). The CDR3, as DNA: TGTGCCGCCTCCGGGACCTTACATCAGCCCCAGCATTTT. Translated, it gives CAASGTLHQPQHF.

The rearrangement links TRBV7-9 to TRBJ2-7; weak D call: TRBD1 (5 bases). Germline CDR1 and CDR2: SEHNR and FQNEAQ (reference sequence). The CDR3 is 13 residues long. Trimming cost V 4 bases and J 3 bases, with 10 bases left between them. The DNA of the CDR3 is TGTGCCAGCAGCTGGGGCGGTTACTACGAGCAGTACTTC. Protein product: CASSWGGYYEQYF. The full variable domain, its missing parts supplied by reference TRBV7-9 and TRBJ2-7, is DTGVSQNPRHKITKRGQNVTFRCDPISEHNRLYWYRQTLGQGPEFLTYFQNEAQLEKSRLLSDRFSAERPKGSFSTLEIQRTEQGDSAMYLCASSWGGYYEQYFGPGTRLTVT.

The rearrangement joins TRBV9 to TRBJ2-3; 7 bases fit TRBD1. This CDR3 spans 15 amino acids. The V gene end was trimmed by 4 bases and the J gene end by 2 bases; junction bases not matched to a gene: 7. In germline, CDR1 is SGDLS, CDR2 YYNGEE. The CDR3, as DNA: TGTGCCAGCAGCACTGGGGACAGCTACACAGATACGCAGTATTTT. It is translated as CASSTGDSYTDTQYF. Looking up the rest from reference TRBV9 and TRBJ2-3 gives the full variable domain: DSGVTQTPKHLITATGQRVTLRCSPRSGDLSVYWYQQSLDQGLQFLIQYYNGEERAKGNILERFSAQQFPDLHSELNLSSLELGDSALYFCASSTGDSYTDTQYFGPGTRLTVL.

This clone was picked up a small number of times. This CDR3 is CAISDFNQPQHF. The CDR3 DNA reads TGTGCCATCAGTGACTTCAATCAGCCCCAGCATTTT. The chain joins TRBV10-3 to TRBJ1-5, with D hard to call. Trimming removed 3 bases at V and 3 bases at J, with 3 bases between. Per the germline V gene, CDR1 is ENHRY and CDR2 is SYGVKD. This CDR3 contains 12 residues.

J is TRBJ1-2 and V is TRBV28; D ambiguous. V lost 1 base, J lost 6 bases, and 12 bases lay in between. CDR3 length: 14 amino acids. The germline V gene has CDR1 MDHEN and CDR2 SYDVKM. CDR3 sequence: CASSLFGISDGYTF. CDR3 coding DNA: TGTGCCAGCAGTTTATTTGGCATATCGGATGGCTACACCTTC.

The sample holds one count of this clone. The V gene is TRBV7-8, the J gene TRBJ2-2; either TRBD1 or TRBD2 may supply D (6 bases each). This CDR3 spans 17 amino acids. The V end was cut by 2 bases, the J end by 0 bases, with 13 bases between. CDR1 is SGHVS and CDR2 is FQNEAQ in the germline V gene. For the CDR3, the DNA is TGTGCCAGCAGCTTAAAGGCGGGACATACGAACACCGGGGAGCTGTTTTTT. Translated, it gives CASSLKAGHTNTGELFF.

The V and J genes are TRBV28 and TRBJ2-1; D not resolved. Germline V gene lookup returns CDR1 MDHEN and CDR2 SYDVKM. CDR3 length: 14 amino acids. The V end was cut by 3 bases, the J end by 0 bases, with 6 bases between. The CDR3: CASSFPSSYNEQFF. The CDR3 DNA sequence: TGTGCCAGCAGTTTTCCGAGCTCCTACAATGAGCAGTTCTTC.

The chain carries TRBV9 and TRBJ1-2, with D possibly being TRBD1 (6 bases). Germline CDR1 reads SGDLS; CDR2 reads YYNGEE. Trimming took 4 bases from V and 7 from J, leaving 11 bases between them. This CDR3 has 12 amino acids. DNA for the CDR3: TGTGCCAGCAGCCGGGGGCAGGGTGGCTACACCTTC. Translation gives CASSRGQGGYTF.

The chain recombines TRBV7-8 with TRBJ2-2; D uncertain. With 5 bases removed from V and 8 bases from J, the gap between germline ends came to 21 bases. The CDR3 has 16 residues. The germline V gene encodes CDR1 SGHVS and CDR2 FQNEAQ. The CDR3: CASSPTPWALTGELFF. CDR3 in DNA: TGTGCCAGCAGCCCCACCCCCTGGGCCCTCACAGGGGAGCTGTTTTTT.

The CDR3 bases are TGTGCCAGCAGTTTAAGGGGGGCCTGGGAGCAGTACTTC. It yields the protein CASSLRGAWEQYF. The chain carries TRBV27 and TRBJ2-7, with D perhaps TRBD1 or TRBD2 (6 bases each). The V gene's germline CDR1 is MNHEY and CDR2 SMNVEV (reference sequence). The CDR3 consists of 13 residues. Trimming pared 2 bases from V and 7 bases from J, leaving 12 bases between.

The V gene is TRBV2, the J gene TRBJ2-3, with D possibly TRBD2 on 5 matching bases. This CDR3 has 16 residues. Trimming cost V 4 bases and J 2 bases, with 16 bases left between them. Germline loops: CDR1 SNHLY, CDR2 FYNNEI. CDR3 sequence reads: CASSVDAGLLTDTQYF. In DNA form, the CDR3 reads TGTGCCAGCAGTGTCGACGCGGGCCTCCTCACAGATACGCAGTATTTT.

The J gene is TRBJ2-7, the V gene TRBV30; 7 bases line up with TRBD1. Germline V gene lookup returns CDR1 GTSNPN and CDR2 SVGIG (reference sequence). With V trimmed by 0 bases and J by 0 bases, 2 bases remained unmatched. This CDR3 is 14 amino acids long. CDR3 bases: TGTGCCTGGAGTGTAGGGGGCCTCTCCTACGAGCAGTACTTC. As protein: CAWSVGGLSYEQYF. Filled out from reference TRBV30 and TRBJ2-7, the complete variable domain reads SQTIHQWPATLVQPVGSPLSLECTVEGTSNPNLYWYRQAAGRGLQLLFYSVGIGQISSEVPQNLSASRPQDRQFILSSKKLLLSDSGFYLCAWSVGGLSYEQYFGPGTRLTVT.

This clone appeared once. This sequence joins TRBV14 and TRBJ2-1; the match to TRBD1 covers 7 bases. Looked up from germline, CDR1 is SGHDN and CDR2 is FVKESK. CDR3 length: 15 amino acids. V lost 7 bases, J lost 6 bases, and 12 bases stayed unmatched. The CDR3 is CASTEIPGTVNEQFF. CDR3 sequence (DNA): TGTGCCAGCACCGAGATTCCCGGGACAGTCAATGAGCAGTTCTTC.

In its sample, this clone was seen a few times. V usage is TRBV5-4 and J usage is TRBJ2-7; D is perhaps TRBD2 (7 bases). V shed 4 bases and J shed 4 bases, with 9 bases lying between them. Germline V gives CDR1 SGHNT, CDR2 YYREEE (reference sequence). The CDR3 runs 12 residues. The CDR3, as DNA: TGTGCCAGCAGCGAGGGGGGGTACGAGCAGTACTTC. Its translation is CASSEGGYEQYF.

This chain links TRBV28 with TRBJ1-2; weak D call: TRBD1 (6 bases). V was shortened by 3 bases and J by 2 bases, with 10 bases between the two germline ends. The CDR3 runs to 14 residues. Germline loops: CDR1 MDHEN, CDR2 SYDVKM. CDR3 in DNA: TGTGCCAGCAGTTTTGGACAGTCAAACTATGGCTACACCTTC. Translating it yields CASSFGQSNYGYTF.

The V gene is TRBV9, the J gene TRBJ2-1; TRBD2 agrees at 7 bases. Per germline, CDR1 SGDLS and CDR2 YYNGEE. V trimming: 4 bases; J trimming: 10 bases; junction bases outside the gene matches: 5. The CDR3 has 12 amino acids. The DNA for the CDR3 is TGTGCCAGCAGCCCCTCAGCGGGAGAGCAGTTCTTC. Its protein product is CASSPSAGEQFF.

Concerning this clone: The same CDR3 can be traced to other DNA sequences in this sample. This rearrangement joins TRBV5-1 to TRBJ2-2, with D unclear. Germline lookup yields CDR1 SGHRS and CDR2 YFSETQ. There are 14 residues in the CDR3. Trimming took off 4 bases at V and 1 base at J, with 8 bases between the two ends. The CDR3 DNA is TGCGCCAGCAGCCCTCGTGGGAACACCGGGGAGCTGTTTTTT. It codes for CASSPRGNTGELFF.

As to this clone: Other DNA sequences within the sample encode an identical CDR3. V is TRBV28 and J is TRBJ2-1; 11 nucleotides align to TRBD2. The V gene end was trimmed by 5 bases and the J gene end by 0 bases; junction bases not matched to a gene: 3. The CDR3 length is 16 residues. The germline V gene encodes CDR1 MDHEN and CDR2 SYDVKM. This CDR3 is CASSLTSGSSYNEQFF. The CDR3 bases are TGTGCCAGCAGTCTCACTAGCGGGAGCTCCTACAATGAGCAGTTCTTC.